This T cell receptor beta chain originates from a study of CD8+ T cells in alopecia areata. Study context: Treated individuals took tofacitinib by mouth, 5 to 10 mg twice daily.

The ends were cut back, 1 base at V and 4 bases at J, with 1 base in the middle. The germline V gene encodes CDR1 ENHRY and CDR2 SYGVKD. This CDR3 contains 11 residues. This sample's treatment: oral pan-JAK inhibitor, 5-10 mg twice daily. Study-wide results and caveats: Normal scalp had lower clonality than lesional scalp, with alopecia totalis/universalis lesions showing this most strongly.

This clone has more than one count but fewer than ten. Its cognate antigen is unknown. RNA was extracted and reverse transcribed into cDNA as the sequencing template. Clones were read by immunoSEQ multiplex PCR, and TCRdb kept only the in-frame ones, dropping some. This sample yields approximately 180,000 clones, of which roughly 60% are seen a single time; approximately 0.97% belongs to the top ten. The sequence derives from a human donor with alopecia areata. This chain joins TRBV10-3 and TRBJ1-1; unclear D gene. The specimen was CD4+ T cells sorted from blood, collected at week 24, from a patient treated with tofacitinib. As DNA, the CDR3 is TGTGCCATCAGTGAGTTCACTGAAGCTTTCTTT. Residues: CAISEFTEAFF.